The source of this T cell receptor beta chain is a study of T cell repertoires in cytomegalovirus infection. TCRdb itself ran the reads through MiXCR, one entry per CDR3 protein. The profile shows approximately 750,000 distinct CDR3 sequences, approximately 34% of them singletons. Trimming took 4 bases from V and 12 from J; bases not matched to a gene: 7. The CDR3 is 13 amino acids. Germline V gene data show CDR1 as MDHEN and CDR2 as SYDVKM. The source is a human donor in good health (CMV status not recorded). Some clones in this sample may be carry-over from other donors' samples. J is TRBJ2-1 and V is TRBV28; TRBD1 matches at 9 bases. The sample taken for sequencing was PBMCs. CDR3 nucleotide sequence: TGTGCCAGCAGTTCAGTTACAGGGGGCTTGCAGTTCTTC. This translates into CASSSVTGGLQFF.